This T cell receptor (beta chain) comes out of a study of regulatory T cells in long-lasting Graves disease. Arm-PCR with iRepertoire HTBI primers amplified the CDR3 regions for these TCR beta libraries. A single record per CDR3 protein comes from TCRdb applying MiXCR to the multiplex PCR reads. The repertoire holds roughly 560,000 distinct CDR3 sequences, 12% seen once, with 8% to 10% in the top ten. The sample's time point: newly diagnosed GD, antithyroid drugs for less than 3 months. Generation of the TCR library employed RNA extracted from PBMCs. CDR1 MRHNA and CDR2 SNTAGT come from the germline V gene. Trimming removed 6 bases from V and 4 bases from J; junction bases left unmatched: 6. The CDR3 has 15 residues. The sample was also linked to a second study, of T cells in Graves' hyperthyroidism and ophthalmopathy. That study reports: The authors deemed Graves' hyperthyroidism stable absent ophthalmopathy progression within 18 months.

The V and J genes are TRBV6-4 and TRBJ2-3; TRBD2 aligns across 11 bases. This clonotype was sampled from a woman aged 25 to 39 with Graves disease. The sequences come from peripheral blood mononuclear cells (PBMCs), collected at new diagnosis, from a patient treated with antithyroid drugs. The CDR3 DNA reads TGTGCCAGCAGCCTACTAGCGGGAGAGGCAGATACGCAGTATTTT. Amino acid sequence: CASSLLAGEADTQYF.